This T cell receptor beta chain emerged from a study of beta chain features in type 1 diabetes (dated by TCRdb to 2016 to 2019). Notes on the research overall: Patients and healthy donors did not differ in mean age, gender distribution, total cell number or subset yield. The study compared TCRB repertoires of sorted circulating CD4+ T cell subsets between recently diagnosed type 1 diabetes patients and matched healthy donors. A total of approximately 99,000,000 sorted cells were examined across all samples, and RNA yield correlated strongly with the number of cells per subset. Regulatory and stem cell-like memory subsets were obtained from only 8 patients and about 8 healthy donors, while naive and central memory subsets were obtained from all 28 donors. What the research found in general, with its limitations: Sequencing cDNA rather than genomic DNA could over-represent highly expressing activated cells, although activation and CD3 levels did not differ between groups. Fewer insertions and more nucleotide deletions at VDJ recombination sites were observed in patients with type 1 diabetes, implying thymic rearrangement abnormalities. Type 1 diabetes patients showed a moderate but significant shortening of TCRB CDR3 length in all four CD4+ subsets. HLA sub-analyses involved small numbers of individuals, so any influence of HLA type on TCRB rearrangement remained unresolved. PCR may preferentially amplify shorter templates, but because patient and control samples were amplified and corrected together, any resulting skew would affect both groups equally. The naive, central memory and regulatory TCRB repertoires appeared to resemble one another more closely among patients than among healthy donors.

The entire isolated RNA was reverse transcribed using the High Capacity cDNA Reverse Transcription Kit, and thus expressed TCRB transcripts were sequenced. Deep immunoSEQ sequencing was applied to naive, central memory and regulatory T cell samples, giving an average of about 3.8 million total reads per sample. Sorted cells were lysed in RLT buffer, and RNA was extracted using DNase-treated RNeasy Micro or Mini kits according to cell number. To prevent cross-contamination, each cell subset was processed individually, whereas patient and healthy donor samples were processed jointly. The immunoSEQ multiplex PCR was used to amplify TCRB sequences from cDNA, generating 87-bp fragments that spanned the CDR3 region. Sequencing of the amplicons was performed on the Illumina HiSeq platform. The original pipeline was this. PCR bias was computationally corrected using synthetic template baselines, reads within Hamming distance 2 were collapsed, and singletons that could not be merged were discarded. Reads were aligned against IMGT so that V, D and J genes, CDR3 length and insertions or deletions at six rearrangement sites could be assigned. Within each subset, clonotype counts were normalized to the number of sorted cells before true diversity and Gini coefficients were calculated with the tcR R package. The overlap coefficient, calculated on TCRB nucleotide sequences, was used to measure repertoire sharing. As a proxy for the pre-selection repertoire, out-of-frame TCRB sequences from naive cells were analyzed. TCRdb provides this immuneACCESS table in a form limited to in-frame rearrangements. Some clones are lacking; in checked studies, under half of them reflect an unresolved V gene, and why the rest are absent is not known. The V and J calls and clone size were taken over from that table, and D and trimming were inferred from the DNA. The sample includes 240,000 or so clones, with approximately 15% observed a single time. Just under 0.02% of the sample goes to the ten largest clones.

A single peripheral blood draw of approximately 110 mL on average was collected from each donor into heparinised tubes. A BD FACSAria II and a panel including CD45RO, CCR7, CD25, CD127, CD95 and CD27 were used to sort naive, central memory, regulatory and stem cell-like memory CD4+ T cells. All sorted populations exceeded 98% purity. PBMCs were separated immediately by Lymphoprep density gradient centrifugation and were stained directly, without being cultured. Samples were stained and sorted in pairs, with one healthy donor and one patient per experiment, so that batch effects were minimized. Regarding this clone: Which antigen it targets is not known. The record has no base qualities; no much larger clone is one base away.

The CDR3 has 15 amino acids, counting the end cysteine and phenylalanine. The kept DNA is CDR3 alone, 45 bases in frame from the first base. Ends trimmed: V by 7 bases, J by 2 bases; bases unmatched to a gene: 10. Taken from the germline V gene (reference sequence), the CDR1 and CDR2 loops are LNHDA and SQIVND. The TCR was taken from a young man with type 1 diabetes. Source material: naive CD4+ T cells from blood. This sample's cell subset or site label indicates: true naive CD4+ T cells. This sequence uses TRBV19 and TRBJ1-1; 7 of the junction bases match TRBD1. The CDR3 in this case is CASTYWDSPNTEAFF. DNA sequence: TGTGCCAGTACTTATTGGGACAGCCCAAACACTGAAGCTTTCTTT.